The T cell receptor (beta chain) under discussion was sequenced for a study of OX40 agonist ivuxolimab in advanced cancers. In the study overall: Participants averaged approximately 65 years of age (range roughly 23 to 90) and were approximately 81% male.

Losses at the gene ends were 4 bases for V and 7 bases for J; bases not matched to a gene: 9. Germline values: CDR1 MNHNS, CDR2 SASEGT. This CDR3 comprises 14 residues. Using immunoSEQ multiplex PCR, the repertoire was profiled, and TCRdb retains in-frame clones only, with some absent. The sample gives 34,000 or so clones, approximately 80% of which show up once; 9.5% to 12% is in the top ten. The J gene is TRBJ1-2, the V gene TRBV6-1; 7 bases map to TRBD1. This TCR derives from an adult with an advanced solid tumor such as melanoma, head and neck, liver or kidney cancer. Material: CD4+ or CD8+ T cells sorted from blood, obtained in a trial of the OX40 agonist ivuxolimab. In DNA, the CDR3 is TGTGCCAGCAGTGCAGTCGACAGGGCGGCTGGCTACACCTTC. This gives the protein CASSAVDRAAGYTF.